Listed below are T cell receptor beta chains from one sample, sequenced in a study of T-cell memory formation after mild COVID-19. From the 5' RACE reads, TCRdb called clonotypes with MiXCR, one entry per CDR3 protein. The sample consists of about 55,000 distinct CDR3 sequences, roughly 9.5% of them appearing once. Sequencing was done on a sample of PBMCs or a T cell subset sorted from them (not recorded which). These receptors originate from a man younger than 35 who had mild COVID-19 (a few samples of this study predate the infection). Cell type and time point are not known. CDR3s include the opening cysteine and the closing phenylalanine or tryptophan. Fields, in order: clone size, D gene, V gene, J gene, CDR3 DNA, CDR3 protein. D genes are given only for firm matches. Clone size appears in some rows only: once, few, many, or a class for an expanded clone.

few	.	TRBV6-5	TRBJ1-2	TGTGCCAGCAGTGGGGAGAACCCCAATCTAGGCTATGGCTACACCTTC	CASSGENPNLGYGYTF
.	TRBD1	TRBV7-9	TRBJ1-2	TGTGCCAGCAGGCCAACAGGGGTTAACTATGGCTACACCTTC	CASRPTGVNYGYTF
.	.	TRBV6-5	TRBJ1-2	TGTGCCAGCAGTCCACAGGGTTCCGCATATTATGGCTACACCTTC	CASSPQGSAYYGYTF
many	TRBD2	TRBV7-9	TRBJ2-1	TGTGCCAGCAGCTTAGAGGATGGTAGCGGGGGTCGAAATGAGCAGTTCTTC	CASSLEDGSGGRNEQFF
.	TRBD1	TRBV3-1	TRBJ1-4	TGTGCCAGCACTCGTTCCGACCGGGACAGCAATGAAAAACTGTTTTTT	CASTRSDRDSNEKLFF
many	.	TRBV7-2	TRBJ2-5	TGTGCCAGCAGCTCCACCCCCACAGTTTTAGAGACCCAGTACTTC	CASSSTPTVLETQYF
many	.	TRBV4-1	TRBJ2-3	TGCGCCAGCAGCCTTACCTGGGGATTCTATAAATCTAGCACAGATACGCAGTATTTT	CASSLTWGFYKSSTDTQYF
few	.	TRBV20-1	TRBJ2-1	TGCAGTGCCGACCACCGCGGACAGAATGAGCAGTTCTTC	CSADHRGQNEQFF
few	.	TRBV20-1	TRBJ2-1	TGCAGTGCTAGAGGGCGGAGGGGCCCTTACAATGAGCAGTTCTTC	CSARGRRGPYNEQFF
.	.	TRBV19	TRBJ2-2	TGTGCCAGTAGTATTTTAGACCACACCGGGGAGCTGTTTTTT	CASSILDHTGELFF
.	.	TRBV9	TRBJ2-2	TGTGCCAGCAGCGTACACGGAGTCGAAAACACCGGGGAGCTGTTTTTT	CASSVHGVENTGELFF
.	.	TRBV5-1	TRBJ2-5	TGCGCCAGCAGCTTGGATGGGCGGCTAAGCGGAAGGTTCCAAGAGACCCAGTACTTC	CASSLDGRLSGRFQETQYF
.	.	TRBV7-9	TRBJ1-2	TGTGCCAGCACCATCACCGGGACCTTAGGCGGCTACACCTTC	CASTITGTLGGYTF
.	TRBD1	TRBV7-9	TRBJ2-7	TGTGCCAGCAGCTTAGTCGATCGGGACAGGGCCCACGAGCAGTACTTC	CASSLVDRDRAHEQYF
few	TRBD1	TRBV14	TRBJ2-3	TGTGCCAGCAGCCCAAGCACAGGGGGCATAACAGATACGCAGTATTTT	CASSPSTGGITDTQYF
few	.	TRBV2	TRBJ2-5	TGTGCCAGCAGTGTTTTCGGGGGGCAGGAGACCCAGTACTTC	CASSVFGGQETQYF
many	TRBD2	TRBV10-3	TRBJ2-7	TGTGCCATCAGTGCCGGGACTAGCGGACTGGGGGAGCAGTACTTC	CAISAGTSGLGEQYF
.	TRBD2	TRBV20-1	TRBJ2-5	TGCAGTGCTCCCCATAGCGGGCAAGAGACCCAGTACTTC	CSAPHSGQETQYF
.	.	TRBV10-3	TRBJ2-4	TGTGCCATCAGTGTGGGGTGGCAGGGACCAAAAAACATTCAGTACTTC	CAISVGWQGPKNIQYF
.	.	TRBV5-1	TRBJ1-3	TGCGCCAGCAGCTTGGAACAGAGCTCTGGAAACACCATATATTTT	CASSLEQSSGNTIYF
many	.	TRBV4-3	TRBJ2-7	TGCGCCAGCAGCCGCGGACACGGGGACCGCTCCTACGAGCAGTACTTC	CASSRGHGDRSYEQYF
.	TRBD2	TRBV11-3	TRBJ2-2	TGTGCCAGCAGCTTGAGCGGGGGATCGAACACCGGGGAGCTGTTTTTT	CASSLSGGSNTGELFF
.	.	TRBV6-1	TRBJ1-1	TGTGCCAGCAGTGAAGTGTACGGGACTGAAGCTTTCTTT	CASSEVYGTEAFF
.	.	TRBV12-3/TRBV12-4	TRBJ1-6	TGTGCCAGCAGTTTAGCCTTGGGGTCACCCCTCCACTTT	CASSLALGSPLHF
many	TRBD1	TRBV6-1	TRBJ1-2	TGTGCCAGCAGTGACCCGGGACAGGGGACCTATGGCTACACCTTC	CASSDPGQGTYGYTF
few	.	TRBV25-1	TRBJ1-1	TGTGCCAGCAGTGAATCTTGGGGGCGCTCGAACACTGAAGCTTTCTTT	CASSESWGRSNTEAFF
.	TRBD2	TRBV7-2	TRBJ2-5	TGTGCCAGCAGCTTCGGGACTAAAGAGACCCAGTACTTC	CASSFGTKETQYF
.	TRBD2	TRBV5-6	TRBJ2-5	TGTGCCAGCAGCCTGGTGCGGGGGTCTACCCTAGAGACCCAGTACTTC	CASSLVRGSTLETQYF
.	.	TRBV11-2	TRBJ2-3	TGTGCCAGCAGCTTGCGAGCGGACGCTAGCACAGATACGCAGTATTTT	CASSLRADASTDTQYF
.	.	TRBV4-3	TRBJ2-3	TGCGCCAGCAGCCCCCCGAGGGCCGATACGCAGTATTTT	CASSPPRADTQYF
few	.	TRBV7-8	TRBJ2-7	TGTGCCAGCAGCTATAATACCGGGGCTATGGGGGACGAGCAGTACTTC	CASSYNTGAMGDEQYF
few	.	TRBV7-3	TRBJ1-1	TGTGCCAGCAGCTTAAGAGTGGGGGTCGGCACTGAAGCTTTCTTT	CASSLRVGVGTEAFF
few	TRBD2	TRBV20-1	TRBJ2-2	TGCAGTGCTAGAGATCTTGGTCCCGGGGAAGTAGCGGGGGGGCCGGAGACCGGGGAGCTGTTTTTT	CSARDLGPGEVAGGPETGELFF
few	TRBD2	TRBV19	TRBJ2-1	TGTGCCAGTAGTATTTATGGGGCCCGCGGGGGTGAGCAGTTCTTC	CASSIYGARGGEQFF
medium-sized	.	TRBV12-3/TRBV12-4	TRBJ2-3	TGTGCCAGCAGTTTAGCGCTGGATGGGGTAACAGATACGCAGTATTTT	CASSLALDGVTDTQYF
few	.	TRBV4-2	TRBJ2-1	TGTGCCAGCAGCCAAGATCGTCCGGGACTCAATAATGAGCAGTTCTTC	CASSQDRPGLNNEQFF
few	.	TRBV5-1	TRBJ1-4	TGCGCCAGCAGCCCGACAGGATTTCATGAAAAACTGTTTTTT	CASSPTGFHEKLFF
few	.	TRBV7-9	TRBJ2-7	TGTGCCAGCAGCCCCCAGGGGGGAAACTACGAGCAGTACTTC	CASSPQGGNYEQYF
.	.	TRBV30	TRBJ2-5	TGTGCCTGGAGTGCCGGCCCGGCCGGGGAGACCCAGTACTTC	CAWSAGPAGETQYF
few	TRBD1	TRBV12-3/TRBV12-4	TRBJ2-5	TGTGCCAGCAGTCCAGACAGGGTCGAAGAGACCCAGTACTTC	CASSPDRVEETQYF
few	.	TRBV19	TRBJ2-7	TGTGCCAGTAGTAAGGACGGGCTCCCCTACGAGCAGTACTTC	CASSKDGLPYEQYF
many	.	TRBV9	TRBJ2-1	TGTGCCAGCAGTCCCTGGCGGGGAAACTACAATGAGCAGTTCTTC	CASSPWRGNYNEQFF
many	TRBD2	TRBV9	TRBJ2-5	TGTGCCAGCAGCGCCGGACTAGCGGGGACCCAAGAGACCCAGTACTTC	CASSAGLAGTQETQYF
few	.	TRBV5-4	TRBJ2-3	TGTGCCAGCAGCTTGGGACGGGGGATAGCCACGCCAGATACGCAGTATTTT	CASSLGRGIATPDTQYF
few	TRBD1	TRBV4-2	TRBJ1-1	TGTGCCAGCAGCCAAATCCTGGGACCCAGGGGGTCGGAGGTAACTTTCTTT	CASSQILGPRGSEVTFF
many	.	TRBV20-1	TRBJ1-1	TGCAGTGCTAAGACCCGGGACAATATCCCGAAATGGTGCTTCTTT	CSAKTRDNIPKWCFF
few	TRBD1	TRBV10-3	TRBJ1-6	TGTGCCATCAGACGGACAGGGGGGGAGGATTCACCCCTCCACTTT	CAIRRTGGEDSPLHF
many	TRBD2	TRBV9	TRBJ2-1	TGTGCCAGCAGCCCCAGCGGGAACTCCCTCGGAAACAATGAGCAGTTCTTC	CASSPSGNSLGNNEQFF
.	.	TRBV12-3/TRBV12-4	TRBJ2-4	TGTGCCAGCACCCCTCTGAGGGGGGGAGCCAAAAACATTCAGTACTTC	CASTPLRGGAKNIQYF
many	TRBD2	TRBV28	TRBJ2-5	TGTGCCAGCAGGGTCTATGCGGGGGGGCCCGAGACCCAGTACTTC	CASRVYAGGPETQYF
few	TRBD1	TRBV4-3	TRBJ1-4	TGCGCCAGCAGCAAAGGACAGGGTAACGATAAACTGTTTTTT	CASSKGQGNDKLFF
few	.	TRBV4-3	TRBJ2-3	TGCGCCAGCAGCCAAGATCAACGGGGTACAGATACGCAGTATTTT	CASSQDQRGTDTQYF
few	TRBD1	TRBV7-9	TRBJ2-5	TGTGCCAGCAGCCCCTGGCCCAGGGGGCACGAGACCCAGTACTTC	CASSPWPRGHETQYF